This TCR beta chain was retrieved from a study of T-cell memory formation after mild COVID-19. TCRdb independently ran MiXCR on the 5' RACE reads; one entry per CDR3 protein. The profile shows 250,000 to 350,000 distinct CDR3 sequences, more than 15% of them singletons. Germline V gene data show CDR1 as DFQATT and CDR2 as SNEGSKA (reference sequence). The CDR3 is 13 residues long. The ends were cut back, 2 bases at V and 2 bases at J, with 7 bases in the middle. This chain uses TRBV20-1 with TRBJ2-4, with D perhaps given as TRBD1 or TRBD2 (5 bases each). The source material was PBMCs or a T cell subset sorted from them (not recorded which). The clonotype comes from a man younger than 30 who had mild COVID-19 (a few samples of this study predate the infection). Cell type and time point are not known. The CDR3: CSARRGPKNIQYF. CDR3 nucleotide sequence: TGCAGTGCTAGAAGGGGACCCAAAAACATTCAGTACTTC.